Below, 26 T cell receptor beta chains from the same sample are listed, as sequenced in a study of T cell repertoires in cytomegalovirus infection. The antigens for these receptors are not known. TCRdb processed the reads anew with MiXCR; each CDR3 protein has one entry. The sample holds 750,000 to 950,000 distinct CDR3 sequences, about 28% seen once. Sample: cultured CD8+ T cells from PBMCs, taken from culture after CMV antigen stimulation. The receptor set was obtained from a human donor in good health (CMV status not recorded). Some clones in this sample may be carry-over from other donors' samples.

The V gene is TRBV29-1, the J gene TRBJ2-2; 8 positions agree with TRBD1. V dropped 5 bases and J dropped 0; count of bases not matched to a gene: 8. The CDR3 covers 16 residues. Germline lookup yields CDR1 SQVTM and CDR2 ANQGSEA. The DNA for the CDR3 is TGCAGCGTTTACATTCCGGACAGGGCGAACACCGGGGAGCTGTTTTTT. Translated: CSVYIPDRANTGELFF.

The chain joins TRBV15 to TRBJ2-1; D gene uncertain. Germline CDR1 reads LNHNV; CDR2 reads YYDKDF (reference sequence). The CDR3 is made up of 13 amino acids. V was cut by 5 bases and J by 5 bases, with 10 bases left in between. The CDR3 sequence is CATSHTAHNEQFF. The DNA for the CDR3 is TGTGCCACCAGCCACACCGCGCACAATGAGCAGTTCTTC.

The V call is TRBV10-3, the J call TRBJ2-7, with a tentative D call TRBD1 (8 bases). V was clipped by 6 bases and J by 2 bases, with 17 bases between them. CDR3 length: 15 residues. Germline V CDR1 and CDR2: ENHRY, SYGVKD. The CDR3 DNA sequence: TGTGCCATCAGAACGGACAGGGAGGGCCCCTACGAGCAGTACTTC. This encodes CAIRTDREGPYEQYF.

The chain couples TRBV5-4 to TRBJ1-1, with a tentative D call TRBD1 (6 bases). The V gene's germline CDR1 is SGHNT and CDR2 YYREEE (reference sequence). V was trimmed by 2 bases and J by 8 bases, leaving 10 bases between them. CDR3 length equals 12 residues. The CDR3 reads CASSFGGEEAFF. The CDR3 region has the DNA TGTGCCAGCAGCTTTGGGGGCGAGGAAGCTTTCTTT.

This clonotype was picked up a small number of times. The V and J genes are TRBV12-3 or TRBV12-4 and TRBJ1-1; no firm D call. The V end was cut by 10 bases, the J end by 1 base, with 10 bases between. This CDR3 spans 12 amino acids. CDR3 region: CATLWGNTEAFF. CDR3 coding DNA: TGTGCCACTCTTTGGGGGAACACTGAAGCTTTCTTT.

The chain couples TRBV19 to TRBJ1-1; possibly TRBD1 for D (5 bases). V lost 8 bases and J lost 10, with 17 bases in between. Germline V gives CDR1 LNHDA, CDR2 SQIVND (reference sequence). This CDR3 is 12 amino acids long. In DNA, the CDR3 is TGTGCCAGTGGTTGGGGCAGGCGCGGAGCTTTCTTT. It yields the protein CASGWGRRGAFF.

This clonotype was observed a handful of times. The gene calls are TRBV2 and TRBJ2-7, with TRBD2 matching 12 bases. The germline V gene encodes CDR1 SNHLY and CDR2 FYNNEI. The CDR3 totals 15 residues. Germline trimming cut 7 bases from V and 3 bases from J; bases unmatched to any gene: 7. The CDR3 DNA sequence: TGTGCCAGCACCCCTCTGACTAGCGGGGGCTACGAGCAGTACTTC. Amino acids: CASTPLTSGGYEQYF.

This clonotype has more than one count but fewer than ten. This rearrangement joins TRBV9 to TRBJ1-6; TRBD1 might be the D (5 bases). Trimming took 0 bases from V and 5 from J, leaving 6 bases between them. Germline assignment: CDR1 SGDLS and CDR2 YYNGEE. The CDR3 consists of 14 residues. CDR3 nucleotides: TGTGCCAGCAGCGTAGGGGGGAATAATTCACCCCTCCACTTT. The encoded protein is CASSVGGNNSPLHF.

DNA of the CDR3: TGTGCCAGCAGCGAACCGGAGGCGGGGGGGCCGAACGAGCAGTTCTTC. This encodes CASSEPEAGGPNEQFF. The chain recombines TRBV9 with TRBJ2-1, with 9 bases lining up with TRBD2. V lost 3 bases and J lost 10; bases outside the gene matches: 14. The CDR3 totals 16 residues. Per the germline V gene, CDR1 is SGDLS and CDR2 is YYNGEE.

The table lists this clonotype with many counts. The rearrangement links TRBV24-1 to TRBJ2-2, with D possibly TRBD1 on 6 matching bases. The CDR3 has 14 residues. Trimming took 4 bases from V and 12 from J, leaving 17 bases between them. The germline gives CDR1 KGHDR, CDR2 SFDVKD. The CDR3 DNA is TGTGCCACCAGTGAAATTCCGGGACAAGGGAAGCTGTTTTTT. This sequence encodes CATSEIPGQGKLFF.

This clonotype was detected a few times. CDR3 amino acids: CASNPGGVGNEQFF. As DNA, the CDR3 is TGTGCCAGCAACCCCGGGGGGGTTGGCAATGAGCAGTTCTTC. The chain recombines TRBV5-8 with TRBJ2-1; 8 bases are a match to TRBD2. The germline gives CDR1 SGHTS, CDR2 YDEGEE. V trimming: 6 bases; J trimming: 6 bases; junction bases outside the gene matches: 8. The CDR3 is 14 residues long.

Remarks on this clonotype: The junction departs from germline at one end; a sequencing error may be responsible. The V and J genes are TRBV27 and TRBJ2-2; D tentatively reads TRBD1 or TRBD2 (5 bases each). Germline CDR1 MNHEY, CDR2 SMNVEV (reference sequence). The CDR3 extends over 16 amino acids. In DNA, the CDR3 is TGTGCCAGCAGTTTGATAGGGGTCCTAACGACCGGGGTGCTGTTTTTT. It is translated as CASSLIGVLTTGVLFF.

This clonotype has just one count. The V gene is TRBV2, the J gene TRBJ2-7; D is possibly TRBD1 (6 bases). Germline loops: CDR1 SNHLY, CDR2 FYNNEI. The CDR3 consists of 13 residues. V lost 6 bases and J lost 5, with 14 bases in between. CDR3 bases: TGTGCCAGCAGGGTTCAGGGGATACACGAGCAGTACTTC. Its translation: CASRVQGIHEQYF.

The V and J genes are TRBV10-3 and TRBJ1-2, with D possibly being TRBD1 (6 bases). Germline CDR1 and CDR2: ENHRY and SYGVKD. The ends were cut back, 7 bases at V and 4 bases at J, with 19 bases in the middle. This CDR3 contains 15 residues. CDR3 amino acids: CAIMEFGGDFYGYTF. The CDR3 bases are TGTGCCATCATGGAATTTGGGGGCGACTTCTATGGCTACACCTTC.

As for this clonotype: Compared with germline, one end of the junction differs, possibly owing to a read error. This chain uses TRBV12-3 or TRBV12-4 with TRBJ2-7; either TRBD1 or TRBD2 may supply D (6 bases each). The CDR3 totals 15 residues. The CDR3 spells CASSLWDFKQGEQYF. CDR3 coding DNA: TGTGCCAGTAGTTTGTGGGACTTCAAACAGGGCGAGCAGTACTTC.

This rearrangement joins TRBV5-4 to TRBJ2-3; tentative D call: TRBD2 (6 bases). Germline assignment: CDR1 SGHNT and CDR2 YYREEE (reference sequence). The V and J ends lost 0 bases and 2 bases respectively, with 16 bases between them. The CDR3 is 17 residues long. Here the CDR3 reads CASSLAWGDPNTDTQYF. In nucleotides, the CDR3 is TGTGCCAGCAGCTTGGCCTGGGGGGACCCCAACACAGATACGCAGTATTTT.

This clonotype was seen many times. This rearrangement joins TRBV12-3 or TRBV12-4 to TRBJ1-4; the D is unclear. Trimming removed 3 bases at V and 8 bases at J, with 13 bases between. This CDR3 comprises 14 residues. The CDR3 sequence is CASSFTNSAEKLFF. As DNA, the CDR3 is TGTGCCAGCAGTTTTACCAACAGCGCCGAAAAACTGTTTTTT.

This clonotype ranks as medium-sized. The chain has TRBV12-3 or TRBV12-4 and TRBJ1-2; D is undetermined. The CDR3 is 13 amino acids. Trimming took 3 bases from V and 6 from J, leaving 11 bases between them. The chain's CDR3 is CASSFLVGDGYTF. The DNA of the CDR3 is TGTGCCAGCAGTTTTCTGGTAGGCGATGGCTACACCTTC.

This clonotype occurred a few times. The CDR3: CASSLEAGNTIYF. The CDR3 bases are TGTGCCAGCAGCTTAGAAGCAGGAAACACCATATATTTT. The V call is TRBV7-6, the J call TRBJ1-3; D gene uncertain. The CDR3 consists of 13 residues. The ends were cut back, 1 base at V and 4 bases at J, with 5 bases in the middle. The V gene's germline CDR1 is SGHVS and CDR2 FNYEAQ.

The genes are TRBV27 and TRBJ2-1; maybe TRBD2 (6 bases). CDR3 length: 16 amino acids. Between the trimmed V and J ends, which lost 4 bases and 0 bases, there was a span of 13 bases. Looked up from germline, CDR1 is MNHEY and CDR2 is SMNVEV (reference sequence). DNA for the CDR3: TGTGCCAGCAGTTCGAGTAGCGGCAGCTCCTACAATGAGCAGTTCTTC. Protein product: CASSSSSGSSYNEQFF.

V usage is TRBV6-6 and J usage is TRBJ1-1; TRBD1 aligns across 8 bases. The junction had 7 bases not matched to a gene; V was cut back by 8 bases and J by 5 bases. The CDR3 has 13 amino acids. Germline-derived CDR1 and CDR2 are MNHNY and SVGAGI (reference sequence). CDR3 protein: CASSQGAGTEAFF. In DNA, the CDR3 is TGTGCCAGCTCCCAGGGGGCGGGGACTGAAGCTTTCTTT.

The J gene is TRBJ2-7, the V gene TRBV7-2, with D maybe TRBD1 (6 bases). Trimming stripped 5 bases from V and 3 bases from J, with 17 bases between. CDR3 length: 15 residues. Germline lookup yields CDR1 SGHTA and CDR2 FQGNSA. CDR3 sequence (DNA): TGTGCCAGCAGCCAAGATTATAACAGGGACTACGAGCAGTACTTC. The encoded protein is CASSQDYNRDYEQYF.

The chain recombines TRBV15 with TRBJ2-1; 7 bases match TRBD1. Germline CDR1 and CDR2: LNHNV and YYDKDF (reference sequence). The trim removed 3 bases at V and 0 bases at J, leaving 2 bases unmatched. This CDR3 is built from 15 residues. CDR3 sequence: CATSSRTGSYNEQFF. The CDR3 DNA sequence: TGTGCCACCAGCAGCCGGACAGGCTCCTACAATGAGCAGTTCTTC.

The chain has TRBV2 and TRBJ2-3, with TRBD1 matching over 9 bases. The CDR3 length is 15 residues. Germline values: CDR1 SNHLY, CDR2 FYNNEI. V shed 11 bases and J 3 bases; nucleotides not matched to a gene: 12. This chain's CDR3 is CALTPWDRATDTQYF. The CDR3 DNA is TGTGCCCTCACCCCGTGGGACAGGGCTACAGATACGCAGTATTTT.

V is TRBV4-1 and J is TRBJ2-2, with D hard to call. The V end lost 0 bases, the J end lost 6 bases, and 5 bases lay between the germline ends. The CDR3 length is 13 residues. The germline CDR1 and CDR2 sequences are MGHRA and YSYEKL. The CDR3 loop reads CASSQDFSGELFF. The CDR3 coding sequence is TGCGCCAGCAGCCAAGATTTTTCCGGGGAGCTGTTTTTT.

The gene calls are TRBV5-1 and TRBJ2-1; D perhaps matches TRBD2 (7 bases). CDR1 SGHRS and CDR2 YFSETQ come from the germline V gene. V lost 4 bases and J lost 7, with 15 bases in between. This CDR3 spans 14 amino acids. The CDR3 region has the DNA TGCGCCAGCAGCCGCCGAGGGGGGGAGAATGAGCAGTTCTTC. Its translation: CASSRRGGENEQFF.